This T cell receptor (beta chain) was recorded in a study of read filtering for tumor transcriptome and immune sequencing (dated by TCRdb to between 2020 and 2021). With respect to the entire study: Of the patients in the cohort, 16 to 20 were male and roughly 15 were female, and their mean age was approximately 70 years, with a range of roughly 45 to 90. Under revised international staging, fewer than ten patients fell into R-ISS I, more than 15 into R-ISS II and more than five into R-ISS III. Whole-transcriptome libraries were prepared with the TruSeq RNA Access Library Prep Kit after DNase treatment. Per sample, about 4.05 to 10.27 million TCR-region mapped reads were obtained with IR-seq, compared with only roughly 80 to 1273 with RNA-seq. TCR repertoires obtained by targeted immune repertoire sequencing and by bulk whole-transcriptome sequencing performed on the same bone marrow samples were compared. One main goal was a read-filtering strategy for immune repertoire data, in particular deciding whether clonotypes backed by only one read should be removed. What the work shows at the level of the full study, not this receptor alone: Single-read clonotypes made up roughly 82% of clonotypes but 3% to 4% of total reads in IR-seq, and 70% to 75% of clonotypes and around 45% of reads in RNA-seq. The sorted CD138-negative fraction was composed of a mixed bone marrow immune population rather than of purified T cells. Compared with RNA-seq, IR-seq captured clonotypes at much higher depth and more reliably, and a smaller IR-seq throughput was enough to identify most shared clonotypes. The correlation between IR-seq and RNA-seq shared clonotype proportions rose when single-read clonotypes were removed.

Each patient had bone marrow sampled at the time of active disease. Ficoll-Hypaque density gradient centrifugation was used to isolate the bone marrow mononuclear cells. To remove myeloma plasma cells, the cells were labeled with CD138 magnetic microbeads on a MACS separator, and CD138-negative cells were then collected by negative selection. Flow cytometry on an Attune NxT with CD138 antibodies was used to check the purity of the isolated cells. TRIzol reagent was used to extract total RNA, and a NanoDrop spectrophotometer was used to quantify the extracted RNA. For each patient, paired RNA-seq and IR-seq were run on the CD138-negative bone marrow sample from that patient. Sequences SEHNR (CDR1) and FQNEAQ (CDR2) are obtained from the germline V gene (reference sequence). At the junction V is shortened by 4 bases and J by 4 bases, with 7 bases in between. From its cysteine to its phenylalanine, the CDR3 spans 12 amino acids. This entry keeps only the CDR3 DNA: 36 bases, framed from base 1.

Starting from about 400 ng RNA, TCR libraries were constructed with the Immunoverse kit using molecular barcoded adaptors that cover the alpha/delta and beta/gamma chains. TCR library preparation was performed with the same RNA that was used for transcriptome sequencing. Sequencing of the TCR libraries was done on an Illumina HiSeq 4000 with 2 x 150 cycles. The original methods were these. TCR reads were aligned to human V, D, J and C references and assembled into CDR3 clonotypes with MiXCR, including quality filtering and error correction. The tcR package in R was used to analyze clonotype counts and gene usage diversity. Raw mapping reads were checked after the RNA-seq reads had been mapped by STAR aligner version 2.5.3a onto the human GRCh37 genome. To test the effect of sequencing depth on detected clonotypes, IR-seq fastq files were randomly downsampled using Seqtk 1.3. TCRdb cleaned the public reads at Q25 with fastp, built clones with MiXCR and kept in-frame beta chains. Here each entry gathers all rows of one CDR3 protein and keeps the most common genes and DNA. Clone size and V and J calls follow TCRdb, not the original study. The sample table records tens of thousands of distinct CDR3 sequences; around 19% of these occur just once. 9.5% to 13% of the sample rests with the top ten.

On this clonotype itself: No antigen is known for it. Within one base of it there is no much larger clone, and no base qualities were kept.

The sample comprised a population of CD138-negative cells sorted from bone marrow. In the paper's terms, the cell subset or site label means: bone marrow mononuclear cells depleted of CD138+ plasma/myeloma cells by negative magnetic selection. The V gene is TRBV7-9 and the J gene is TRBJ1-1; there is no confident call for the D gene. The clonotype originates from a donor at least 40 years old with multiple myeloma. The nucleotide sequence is TGTGCCAGCAGCTCCCGAGGCACTGAAGCTTTCTTT. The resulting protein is CASSSRGTEAFF.